This paragraph reports one TCR beta chain. Its antigen is undetermined. Only in-frame clones appear in the TCRdb table, and some are missing; sequencing was by immunoSEQ multiplex PCR. The table has 60,000 to 75,000 clones, approximately 85% seen once. This entry belongs to a study of Tregs in tolerant kidney transplant recipients. Overall study findings and caveats: For some patients, primers changed over time, blocking nucleotide-level comparison.

Germline loops: CDR1 GTSNPN, CDR2 SVGIG (reference sequence). The CDR3 is 14 residues long. V lost 1 base to trimming and J lost 5 bases, with 12 bases between them. The J gene is TRBJ2-4, the V gene TRBV30; perhaps TRBD2 as D (5 bases). The TCR comes from a human donor who received a combined kidney and bone marrow transplant. Sequencing used Tregs from blood, obtained before the transplant. CDR3 nucleotides: TGTGCCTGGAGTGCGCAGCGGAGGCAAAACATTCAGTACTTC. Its protein is CAWSAQRRQNIQYF. Looking up the rest from reference TRBV30 and TRBJ2-4 gives the full variable domain: SQTIHQWPATLVQPVGSPLSLECTVEGTSNPNLYWYRQAAGRGLQLLFYSVGIGQISSEVPQNLSASRPQDRQFILSSKKLLLSDSGFYLCAWSAQRRQNIQYFGAGTRLSVL.